The rows below give T cell receptor beta chains drawn from one sample of a study of blood T cell repertoires in COVID-19. Libraries were prepared by immunoSEQ multiplex PCR; TCRdb keeps only in-frame clonotypes and omits some of them. The sample lists 150,000 or so clones, 92% occurring once. Input material: peripheral blood. These receptors all stem from a man aged 25 to 40 with COVID-19, enrolled during active disease. Each CDR3 is given with its conserved first and last residue. A D gene is named only where the DNA matches it firmly. Expanded clones get a size class; other rows say once, few or many, or leave the size out.

J gene	V gene	clone size	D gene	CDR3 DNA	CDR3 protein
TRBJ1-1	TRBV11-2	.	.	TGTGCCAGCAGCTCAGGGGTTGGGGAAGCTTTCTTT	CASSSGVGEAFF
TRBJ2-7	TRBV4-3	.	.	TGCGCCAGCAGCCAAGATCAGATCTCAGGGTTCCCCTACGAGCAGTACTTC	CASSQDQISGFPYEQYF
TRBJ1-1	TRBV5-1	.	TRBD1	TGCGCCAGCGCCGGACAGGACGGGGCAAACACTGAAGCTTTCTTT	CASAGQDGANTEAFF
TRBJ2-1	TRBV6-2/TRBV6-3	.	TRBD1	TGTGCCAGCAGTTTGGAGGACAGGGGGTACAATGAGCAGTTCTTC	CASSLEDRGYNEQFF
TRBJ2-1	TRBV19	.	TRBD2	TGTGCCAGTAAGCGGGCTAGCGGCTACAATGAGCAGTTCTTC	CASKRASGYNEQFF
TRBJ1-2	TRBV7-9	.	TRBD1	TGTGCCAGCAGACAGGGGGCGGGTAGTTTGAACTATGGCTACACCTTC	CASRQGAGSLNYGYTF
TRBJ2-3	TRBV30	.	TRBD1	TGTGCCTGGAGTCCCCCCGGGCAGGGGGTCGGGGATACGCAGTATTTT	CAWSPPGQGVGDTQYF
TRBJ2-1	TRBV19	few	.	TGTGCCAGTAGTATCCCGACGGGGTACAATGAGCAGTTCTTC	CASSIPTGYNEQFF
TRBJ1-2	TRBV6-5	.	.	TGTGCCAGCAGTTACTCAGACAGCAGGGCAGGCTACACCTTC	CASSYSDSRAGYTF
TRBJ2-5	TRBV7-7	once	TRBD1	TGTGCCAGCAGCGGAACCGGGACAGGGAGTGAGACCCAGTACTTC	CASSGTGTGSETQYF
TRBJ1-6	TRBV9	.	.	TGTGCCAGCAGCCCTAGCCGGTCTGATTCACCCCTCCACTTT	CASSPSRSDSPLHF
TRBJ1-2	TRBV19	.	.	TGTGCCAGTAGTATCGGAATGGCCGCCAGGGTCCATGGCTACACCTTC	CASSIGMAARVHGYTF
TRBJ2-2	TRBV6-5	.	TRBD1	TGTGCCAGCAGTTCCCGACAGGGGGGGTGGACCGGGGAGCTGTTTTTT	CASSSRQGGWTGELFF
TRBJ1-2	TRBV4-3	.	.	TGCGCCAGCAGCCGATCGGTCCCCCCTTTGGAGGAGGGTAGCTATGGCTACACCTTC	CASSRSVPPLEEGSYGYTF
TRBJ2-2	TRBV6-2/TRBV6-3	.	TRBD2	TGTGCCAGCAGTTGGCCTAGCGGGAGGAACACCGGGGAGCTGTTTTTT	CASSWPSGRNTGELFF
TRBJ1-5	TRBV19	.	.	TGTGCCAGTAGTGCGGCAGCCCGGCCCCAGCATTTT	CASSAAARPQHF
TRBJ2-3	TRBV5-1	.	.	TGCGCCAGCAGCGATAAGGGGATGGACACAGATACGCAGTATTTT	CASSDKGMDTDTQYF
TRBJ1-6	TRBV12-3/TRBV12-4	.	TRBD1	TGTGCCAGCAGAGTGACAGGGAATTCACCCCTCCACTTT	CASRVTGNSPLHF
TRBJ2-4	TRBV7-9	.	.	TGTGCCAGCAGCTCCGTGACAGAATCCAAAAACATTCAGTACTTC	CASSSVTESKNIQYF
TRBJ2-1	TRBV11-3	.	TRBD1	TGTGCCAGCAGCCGGGACAGGGAAAGTGAGCAGTTCTTC	CASSRDRESEQFF
TRBJ2-7	TRBV4-2	once	.	TGTGCCAGCAGCCCGCTGGGTGGCGGGGGCCTCTCCTACGAGCAGTACTTC	CASSPLGGGGLSYEQYF
TRBJ2-7	TRBV11-2	.	TRBD2	TGTGCCAGCAGCTCCAGACTAGCGGGGGTATACGAGCAGTACTTC	CASSSRLAGVYEQYF
TRBJ2-7	TRBV19	.	.	TGTGCCAGTAGTATAGGGGCCGGGGAATCCTACGAGCAGTACTTC	CASSIGAGESYEQYF
TRBJ1-6	TRBV7-3	.	.	TGTGCCAGCAGCTTAAACGCAGGTTCACCCCTCCACTTT	CASSLNAGSPLHF
TRBJ2-7	TRBV6-1	.	.	TGTGCCAGCAGTGACGGGTACGAGCAGTACTTC	CASSDGYEQYF
TRBJ2-7	TRBV2	few	.	TGTGCCAGCAGTGATCCCAGGGAAGAGCAGTACTTC	CASSDPREEQYF
TRBJ1-2	TRBV18	.	TRBD1	TGTGCCAGCTCACCGGACAGGGTTGGCTACACCTTC	CASSPDRVGYTF
TRBJ1-6	TRBV3-1/TRBV3-2	.	.	TGTGCCAGCAGCCAAGGGGGGGTAGATAATTCACCCCTCCACTTT	CASSQGGVDNSPLHF
TRBJ2-5	TRBV2	.	TRBD2	TGTGCCACCCGACTAGCGGGGATGTCGGGGACCCAGTACTTC	CATRLAGMSGTQYF
TRBJ2-1	TRBV29-1	.	TRBD2	TGCAGCGTTGACCGGAGGGGATTTGGCGGGAGGCCCCCGGGGGTTGAGCAGTTCTTC	CSVDRRGFGGRPPGVEQFF
TRBJ1-5	TRBV7-9	.	TRBD1	TGTGCCAGCAGCCCCCAAGGGTCACACAGGGGGTTTCCTCAGCCCCAGCATTTT	CASSPQGSHRGFPQPQHF
TRBJ1-1	TRBV5-1	.	.	TGCGCCAGCAGCCAGTTTTCGGGTATGAACACTGAAGCTTTCTTT	CASSQFSGMNTEAFF
TRBJ1-2	TRBV6-5	.	TRBD1	TGTGCCAGCAGTTACTCGAGGGACAGTGGATATGGCTACACCTTC	CASSYSRDSGYGYTF
TRBJ2-1	TRBV7-3	.	TRBD2	TGTGCCAGCAGCTTAAACCCCCCTAGCGGGAGCGACAATGAGCAGTTCTTC	CASSLNPPSGSDNEQFF
TRBJ2-7	TRBV24-1	.	.	TGTGCCACCAGTGAGGGGCAGGGATCAACCTACGAGCAGTACTTC	CATSEGQGSTYEQYF
TRBJ2-7	TRBV3-1/TRBV3-2	.	.	TGTGCCAGCAGCCAAGATGGTAAGGGGTTCCGCGAGCAGTACTTC	CASSQDGKGFREQYF
TRBJ2-1	TRBV6-6	.	.	TGTGCCAGCAGTTTTGGAGCAAGGAACAATGAGCAGTTCTTC	CASSFGARNNEQFF
TRBJ1-6	TRBV7-9	.	.	TGTGCCAGCAGCTTTGGGAGGAGCTCCTATAATTCACCCCTCCACTTT	CASSFGRSSYNSPLHF
TRBJ2-2	TRBV27	.	.	TGTGCCAGCAGTCTCGACTCCACCGGGGAGCTGTTTTTT	CASSLDSTGELFF
TRBJ1-1	TRBV19	.	.	TGTGCCAGTAGTATTCAGACTGCAAACACTGAAGCTTTCTTT	CASSIQTANTEAFF
TRBJ1-6	TRBV6-5	.	.	TGTGCCACACGCCTCGGGTCAGGGATCTCACCCCTCCACTTT	CATRLGSGISPLHF
TRBJ2-7	TRBV19	.	TRBD1	TGTGCCAGTAGTATCTCCGGGACAGGGCACTACGAGCAGTACTTC	CASSISGTGHYEQYF
TRBJ1-5	TRBV6-2/TRBV6-3	once	.	TGTGCCAGCAGTTCGGGACAAATGCGAAGGGCCCAGCATTTT	CASSSGQMRRAQHF
TRBJ2-3	TRBV3-1/TRBV3-2	.	TRBD2	TGTGCCAGCAGCCCAAAACTAGCGGGGGGCACAGATACGCAGTATTTT	CASSPKLAGGTDTQYF